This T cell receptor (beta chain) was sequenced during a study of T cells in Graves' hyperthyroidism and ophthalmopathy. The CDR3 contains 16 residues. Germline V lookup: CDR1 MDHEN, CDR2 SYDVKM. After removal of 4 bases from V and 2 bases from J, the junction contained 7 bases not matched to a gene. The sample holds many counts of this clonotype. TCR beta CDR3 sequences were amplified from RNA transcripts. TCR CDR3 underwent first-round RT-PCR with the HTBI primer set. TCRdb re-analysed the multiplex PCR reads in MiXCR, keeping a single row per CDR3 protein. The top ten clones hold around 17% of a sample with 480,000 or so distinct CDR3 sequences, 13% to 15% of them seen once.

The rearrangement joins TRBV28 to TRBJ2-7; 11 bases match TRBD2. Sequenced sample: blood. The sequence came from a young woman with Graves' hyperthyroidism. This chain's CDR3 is CASSSPVGLAAYEQYF. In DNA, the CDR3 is TGTGCCAGCAGTTCACCAGTGGGACTAGCGGCCTACGAGCAGTACTTC.